This T cell receptor beta chain emerged from a study of T cells in localized non-small cell lung cancer. Germline lookup yields CDR1 SEHNR and CDR2 FQNEAQ (reference sequence). Trimming at V came to 5 bases and at J to 7 bases, leaving 17 bases not matched to a gene. The CDR3 extends over 18 amino acids. Whole-study findings and limits: The study found T cell clonality highest in uninvolved adjacent lung, above tumor.

A word on this clone: Its antigen is not identified.

Method: immunoSEQ multiplex PCR; TCRdb's copy keeps in-frame clones and lacks some. The table shows fewer than 100,000 clones, with approximately 90% occurring only once. The rearrangement joins TRBV7-9 to TRBJ1-4; 9 bases fit TRBD1. The specimen was peripheral blood, collected before any cancer treatment. The source is a man aged 35 to 69 with stage I squamous cell lung carcinoma. DNA of the CDR3: TGTGCCAGCAGCCCTCCCGCGGGACAGGGCGGACTCGGTGAAAAACTGTTTTTT. This sequence encodes CASSPPAGQGGLGEKLFF.